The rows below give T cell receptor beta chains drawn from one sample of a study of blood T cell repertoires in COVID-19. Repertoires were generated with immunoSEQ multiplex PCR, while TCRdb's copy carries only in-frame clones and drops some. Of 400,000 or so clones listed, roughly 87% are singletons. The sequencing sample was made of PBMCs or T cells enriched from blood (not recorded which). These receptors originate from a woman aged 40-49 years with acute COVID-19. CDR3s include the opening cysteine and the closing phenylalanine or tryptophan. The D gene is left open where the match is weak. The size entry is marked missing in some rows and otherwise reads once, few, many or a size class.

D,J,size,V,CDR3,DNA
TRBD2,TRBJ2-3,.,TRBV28,CASSFRGGIADTQYF,TGTGCCAGCAGTTTCCGGGGAGGGATCGCAGATACGCAGTATTTT
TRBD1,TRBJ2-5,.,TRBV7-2,CASSRDRALETQYF,TGTGCCAGCAGTCGGGACAGGGCCTTGGAGACCCAGTACTTC
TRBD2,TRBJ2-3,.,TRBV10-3,CAIKRGGGADTQYF,TGTGCCATCAAGAGGGGCGGGGGGGCTGATACGCAGTATTTT
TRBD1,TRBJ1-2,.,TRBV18,CASSPQGARYGYTF,TGTGCCAGCTCACCACAGGGGGCGAGGTATGGCTACACCTTC
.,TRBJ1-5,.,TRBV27,CASGDTNQPQHF,TGTGCCAGCGGGGACACCAATCAGCCCCAGCATTTT
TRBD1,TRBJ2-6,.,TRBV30,CARQGAGANVLTF,TGTGCCCGACAGGGGGCCGGGGCCAACGTCCTGACTTTC
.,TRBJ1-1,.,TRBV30,CAWRPGHLEAFF,TGTGCCTGGAGACCAGGGCACCTCGAAGCTTTCTTT
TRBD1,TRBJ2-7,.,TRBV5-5,CASSLTGTGGTYEQYF,TGTGCCAGCAGCTTGACCGGGACAGGGGGCACCTACGAGCAGTACTTC
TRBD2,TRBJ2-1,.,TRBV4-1,CASSLRPGGNEQFF,TGCGCCAGCAGCCTCCGGCCGGGAGGCAATGAGCAGTTCTTC
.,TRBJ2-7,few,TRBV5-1,CASSTGHPYEQYF,TGCGCCAGCAGCACGGGACACCCCTACGAGCAGTACTTC
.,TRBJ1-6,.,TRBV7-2,CASSFSNSPLHF,TGTGCCAGCAGCTTCTCTAACTCACCCCTCCACTTT
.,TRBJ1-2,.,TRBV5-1,CASSLVAKGGLASGYTF,TGCGCCAGCAGCTTGGTCGCAAAGGGAGGACTTGCGAGCGGCTACACCTTC
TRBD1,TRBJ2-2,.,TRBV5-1,CASSLMTGTDTGELFF,TGCGCCAGCAGCCTCATGACAGGGACAGACACCGGGGAGCTGTTTTTT
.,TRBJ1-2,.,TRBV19,CASKFSQSYGYTF,TGTGCCAGTAAGTTTAGCCAGTCCTATGGCTACACCTTC
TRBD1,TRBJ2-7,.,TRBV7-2,CASSLDRQGAYEQYF,TGTGCCAGCAGCTTAGATAGACAGGGGGCCTACGAGCAGTACTTC
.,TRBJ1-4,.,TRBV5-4,CASSLYVGSTNEKLFF,TGTGCCAGCAGCTTATATGTCGGGTCAACTAATGAAAAACTGTTTTTT
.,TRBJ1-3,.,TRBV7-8,CASSLGNSGNTIYF,TGTGCCAGCAGCTTAGGTAACTCTGGAAACACCATATATTTT
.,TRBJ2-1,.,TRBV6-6,CASSLGGSNEQFF,TGTGCCAGCAGTTTGGGGGGAAGCAATGAGCAGTTCTTC
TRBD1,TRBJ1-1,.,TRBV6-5,CASRGQGGAFF,TGTGCCAGCAGGGGACAGGGAGGAGCTTTCTTT
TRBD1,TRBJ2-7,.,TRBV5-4,CASSLQGYESEQYF,TGTGCCAGCAGCTTACAGGGGTACGAGTCCGAGCAGTACTTC
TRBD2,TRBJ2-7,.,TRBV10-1,CASSGPPYSGVLYEQYF,TGCGCCAGCAGTGGCCCGCCTTATAGCGGGGTATTATACGAGCAGTACTTC
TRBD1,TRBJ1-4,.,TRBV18,CASSPQGQGQNNEKLFF,TGTGCCAGCTCACCACAGGGACAGGGCCAAAATAATGAAAAACTGTTTTTT
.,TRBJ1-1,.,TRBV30,CAWSVRSDWPEAFF,TGTGCCTGGAGTGTAAGGTCAGACTGGCCTGAAGCTTTCTTT
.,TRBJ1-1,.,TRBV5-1,CASSSGGGWNTEAFF,TGCGCCAGCAGCTCCGGCGGGGGGTGGAACACTGAAGCTTTCTTT
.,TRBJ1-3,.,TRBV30,CAWSVASGNTIYF,TGTGCCTGGAGTGTGGCCTCTGGAAACACCATATATTTT
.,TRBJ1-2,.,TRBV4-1,CASSRDKETGAYGYTF,TGCGCCAGCAGCCGAGATAAAGAGACAGGAGCCTATGGCTACACCTTC
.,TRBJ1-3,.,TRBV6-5,CASRQAVAGNTIYF,TGTGCCAGCAGACAGGCGGTAGCTGGAAACACCATATATTTT
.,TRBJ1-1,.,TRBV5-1,CASSLGLRAFF,TGCGCCAGCAGCTTGGGACTGCGGGCTTTCTTT
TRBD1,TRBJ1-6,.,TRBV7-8,CASSSDRPGAYSPLHF,TGTGCCAGCAGCTCGGACAGGCCTGGGGCTTATTCACCCCTCCACTTT
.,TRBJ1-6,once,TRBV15,CATSRDGGGNNSPLHF,TGTGCCACCAGCAGAGATGGTGGCGGCAATAATTCACCCCTCCACTTT
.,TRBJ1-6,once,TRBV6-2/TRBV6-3,CASSYHTSPLHF,TGTGCCAGCAGTTACCATACATCACCCCTCCACTTT
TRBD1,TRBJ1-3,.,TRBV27,CASTTGEGNTIYF,TGTGCCAGCACGACAGGGGAGGGAAACACCATATATTTT
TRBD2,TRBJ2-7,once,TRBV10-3,CAIIAGGEQYF,TGTGCCATCATTGCGGGGGGGGAGCAGTACTTC
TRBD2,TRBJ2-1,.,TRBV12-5,CASGLPRGGGKGYNEQFF,TGTGCTAGTGGTTTGCCCCGGGGCGGGGGGAAGGGCTACAATGAGCAGTTCTTC
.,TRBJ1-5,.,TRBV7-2,CASSPRTPHQPQHF,TGTGCCAGCAGCCCCCGGACTCCTCATCAGCCCCAGCATTTT
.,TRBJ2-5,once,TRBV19,CASKVEGGGQETQYF,TGTGCCAGTAAGGTTGAGGGCGGTGGGCAAGAGACCCAGTACTTC
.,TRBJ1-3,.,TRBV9,CASSVQGSGNTIYF,TGTGCCAGCAGCGTCCAGGGATCTGGAAACACCATATATTTT
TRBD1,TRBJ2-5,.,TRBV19,CASSIGQGDVLGETQYF,TGTGCCAGTAGTATCGGACAGGGGGATGTTTTAGGTGAGACCCAGTACTTC
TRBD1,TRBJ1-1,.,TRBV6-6,CASNTGQRNTEAFF,TGTGCCAGCAATACGGGACAGCGGAACACTGAAGCTTTCTTT
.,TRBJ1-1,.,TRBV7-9,CASSLYGGTEAFF,TGTGCCAGCAGCTTATACGGTGGTACTGAAGCTTTCTTT
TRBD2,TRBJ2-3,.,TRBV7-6,CASSLGTSGGADTQYF,TGTGCCAGCAGCTTAGGGACTAGCGGGGGGGCAGATACGCAGTATTTT
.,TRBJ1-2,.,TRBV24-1,CATSDPYYGYTF,TGTGCCACCAGTGATCCCTACTATGGCTACACCTTC
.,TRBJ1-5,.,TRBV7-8,CASSSSRQAYSNQPQHF,TGTGCCAGCAGCTCAAGCAGACAAGCATATAGCAATCAGCCCCAGCATTTT
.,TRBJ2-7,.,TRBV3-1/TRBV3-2,CASSHPETGNYEQYF,TGTGCCAGCAGCCATCCCGAAACAGGGAACTACGAGCAGTACTTC
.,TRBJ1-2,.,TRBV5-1,CASSLVPGHGPEGYTF,TGCGCCAGCAGCTTGGTCCCGGGACATGGGCCGGAGGGCTACACCTTC
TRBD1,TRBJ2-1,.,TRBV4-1,CASSQRQGFEGEQFF,TGCGCCAGCAGCCAGAGACAGGGTTTTGAAGGTGAGCAGTTCTTC
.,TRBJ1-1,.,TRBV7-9,CASSPTGNLNTEAFF,TGTGCCAGCAGCCCAACAGGGAACCTGAACACTGAAGCTTTCTTT
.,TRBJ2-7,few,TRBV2,CASNNYYEQYF,TGTGCCAGCAACAATTACTACGAGCAGTACTTC
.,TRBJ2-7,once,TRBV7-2,CASSLDAGGVSYEQYF,TGTGCCAGCAGCTTAGATGCAGGAGGTGTATCCTACGAGCAGTACTTC
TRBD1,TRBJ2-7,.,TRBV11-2,CASSFGTAYEQYF,TGTGCCAGCAGCTTCGGGACAGCCTACGAGCAGTACTTC
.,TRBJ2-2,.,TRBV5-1,CASSLVRNTGELFF,TGCGCCAGCAGCTTGGTCAGGAACACCGGGGAGCTGTTTTTT
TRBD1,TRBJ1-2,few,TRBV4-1,CASSQGPGQFYGYTF,TGCGCCAGCAGCCAAGGGCCGGGACAGTTCTATGGCTACACCTTC
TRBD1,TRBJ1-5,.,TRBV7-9,CASSQTGEGQPQHF,TGTGCCAGCAGTCAGACAGGGGAGGGTCAGCCCCAGCATTTT
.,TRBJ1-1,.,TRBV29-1,CSARNPPGQEAFF,TGCAGCGCCCGGAACCCACCGGGACAAGAAGCTTTCTTT
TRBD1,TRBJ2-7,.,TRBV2,CASRGTGAWEQYF,TGTGCCAGCAGGGGGACAGGGGCTTGGGAGCAGTACTTC